The rows below give T cell receptor beta chains drawn from one sample of a study of T cell clones after liver transplantation. Sequencing was performed with immunoSEQ multiplex PCR; in TCRdb, only in-frame clones are kept and a portion is missing. The table includes 45,000 to 60,000 clones, about 90% detected once. The sequences come from CD8+ T cells from blood, collected 12 months after liver transplant. These TCRs come from a human patient who received a liver transplant. The T cells may partly be graft donor cells. CDR3s include the opening cysteine and the closing phenylalanine or tryptophan. D genes are given only for firm matches. Not all rows give a size; the values are once, few, many and, for expanded clones, a class.

J: TRBJ2-7; V: TRBV5-1; D: TRBD1; size: NA; DNA: TGCGCCAGCAGCCTTCGGGACAGGAGCCACGAGCAGTACTTC; CDR3: CASSLRDRSHEQYF
J: TRBJ2-7; V: TRBV15; D: NA; size: once; DNA: TGTGCCACCAGCAGGAGGGGCTCCTACGAGCAGTACTTC; CDR3: CATSRRGSYEQYF
J: TRBJ2-7; V: TRBV6-6; D: NA; size: once; DNA: TGTGCCAGCAGTATAATTCCCCGTTCCTACGAGCAGTACTTC; CDR3: CASSIIPRSYEQYF
J: TRBJ1-1; V: TRBV30; D: TRBD1; size: NA; DNA: TGTGCCTGGACAGGGGGCTACTTGAGCACTGAAGCTTTCTTT; CDR3: CAWTGGYLSTEAFF
J: TRBJ2-3; V: TRBV28; D: NA; size: NA; DNA: TGTGCCAGCAGCCCGACGGGATCCACAGATACGCAGTATTTT; CDR3: CASSPTGSTDTQYF
J: TRBJ2-7; V: TRBV7-6; D: TRBD1; size: NA; DNA: TGTGCCAGCAGCCAAACCGGGACAGAGACCTACGAGCAGTACTTC; CDR3: CASSQTGTETYEQYF
J: TRBJ2-1; V: TRBV9; D: NA; size: once; DNA: TGTGCCAGCAGCGTAGTAAGCGTGGGCTCCTACAATGAGCAGTTCTTC; CDR3: CASSVVSVGSYNEQFF
J: TRBJ2-5; V: TRBV2; D: NA; size: NA; DNA: TGTGCCAGCAGTGAAGCGCTGTGGGAGACCCAGTACTTC; CDR3: CASSEALWETQYF
J: TRBJ2-2; V: TRBV27; D: NA; size: NA; DNA: TGTGCCAGCAGTTTATTGGGGCTGCCCCGGGGCACCGGGGAGCTGTTTTTT; CDR3: CASSLLGLPRGTGELFF
J: TRBJ2-1; V: TRBV4-1; D: NA; size: NA; DNA: TGCGCCAGCAGCCAGGCTACTAGTGCCCTATACAATGAGCAGTTCTTC; CDR3: CASSQATSALYNEQFF